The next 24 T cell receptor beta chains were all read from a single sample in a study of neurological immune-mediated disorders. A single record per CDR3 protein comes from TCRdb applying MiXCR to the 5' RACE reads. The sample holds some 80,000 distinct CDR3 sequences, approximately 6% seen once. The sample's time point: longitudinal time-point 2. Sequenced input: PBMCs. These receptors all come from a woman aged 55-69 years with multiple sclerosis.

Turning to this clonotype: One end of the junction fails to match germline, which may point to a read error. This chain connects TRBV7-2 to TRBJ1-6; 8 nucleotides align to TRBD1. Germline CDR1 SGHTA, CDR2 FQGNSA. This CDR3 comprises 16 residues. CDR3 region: CASSRGQGASNSPLYF. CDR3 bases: TGTGCCAGCAGCCGTGGGCAGGGGGCTAGTAATTCACCCCTCTACTTT.

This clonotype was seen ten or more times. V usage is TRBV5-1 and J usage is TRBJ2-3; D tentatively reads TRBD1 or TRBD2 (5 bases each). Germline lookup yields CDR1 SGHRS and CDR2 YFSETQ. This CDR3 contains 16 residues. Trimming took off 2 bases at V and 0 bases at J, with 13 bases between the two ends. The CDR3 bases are TGCGCCAGCAGCTTCGGGGCAGAGATCAGCACAGATACGCAGTATTTT. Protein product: CASSFGAEISTDTQYF.

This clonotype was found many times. In nucleotides, the CDR3 is TGCAGTGCTAGACAGCTTATAGCAAACCAGCCCCAGCATTTT. Encoded protein: CSARQLIANQPQHF. This chain connects TRBV20-1 to TRBJ1-5; D unresolved. CDR3 length: 14 amino acids. The V end was cut by 2 bases, the J end by 7 bases, with 15 bases between. CDR1 is DFQATT and CDR2 is SNEGSKA in the germline V gene (reference sequence).

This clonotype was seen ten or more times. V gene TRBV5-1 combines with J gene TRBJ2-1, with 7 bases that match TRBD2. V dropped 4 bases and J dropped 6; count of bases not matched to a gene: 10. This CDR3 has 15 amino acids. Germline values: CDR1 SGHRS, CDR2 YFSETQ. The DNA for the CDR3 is TGCGCCAGCAGCGTTACCGGGACTACTTCCAATGAGCAGTTCTTC. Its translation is CASSVTGTTSNEQFF.

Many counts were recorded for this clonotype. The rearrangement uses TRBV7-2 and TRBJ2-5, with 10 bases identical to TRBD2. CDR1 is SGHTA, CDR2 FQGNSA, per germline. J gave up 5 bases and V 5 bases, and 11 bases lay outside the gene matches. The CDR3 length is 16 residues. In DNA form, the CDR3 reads TGTGCCAGCAGCACAAATTTAGCGGGGGGCGGGGAGACCCAGTACTTC. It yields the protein CASSTNLAGGGETQYF.

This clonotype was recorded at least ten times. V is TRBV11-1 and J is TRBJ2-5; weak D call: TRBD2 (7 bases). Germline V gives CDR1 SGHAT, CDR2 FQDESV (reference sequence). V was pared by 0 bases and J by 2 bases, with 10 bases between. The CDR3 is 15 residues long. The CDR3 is CASSLAGGTQETQYF. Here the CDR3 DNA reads TGTGCCAGCAGCTTAGCGGGGGGGACACAAGAGACCCAGTACTTC.

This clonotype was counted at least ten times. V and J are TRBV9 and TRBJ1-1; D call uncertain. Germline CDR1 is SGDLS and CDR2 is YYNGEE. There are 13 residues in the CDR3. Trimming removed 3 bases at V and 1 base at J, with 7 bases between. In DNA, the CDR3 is TGTGCCAGCAGCGCTACAAGGAACACTGAAGCTTTCTTT. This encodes CASSATRNTEAFF.

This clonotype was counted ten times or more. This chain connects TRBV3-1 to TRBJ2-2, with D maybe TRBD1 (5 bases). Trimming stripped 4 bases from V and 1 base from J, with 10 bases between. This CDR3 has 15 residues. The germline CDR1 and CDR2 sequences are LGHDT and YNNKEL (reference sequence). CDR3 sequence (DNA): TGTGCCAGCAGCCTCGGAAGGGGGAACACCGGGGAGCTGTTTTTT. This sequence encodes CASSLGRGNTGELFF.

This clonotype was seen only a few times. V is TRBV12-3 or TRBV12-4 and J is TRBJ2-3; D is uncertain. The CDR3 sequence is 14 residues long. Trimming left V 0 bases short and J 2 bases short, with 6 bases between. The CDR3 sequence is CASSLAQYTDTQYF. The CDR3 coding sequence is TGTGCCAGCAGTTTAGCCCAGTACACAGATACGCAGTATTTT.

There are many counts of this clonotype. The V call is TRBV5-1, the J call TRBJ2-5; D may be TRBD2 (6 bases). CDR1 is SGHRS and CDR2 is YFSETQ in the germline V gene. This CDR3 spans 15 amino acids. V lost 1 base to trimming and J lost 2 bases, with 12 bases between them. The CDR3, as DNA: TGCGCCAGCAGCTTGTACCGGGGGATACAAGAGACCCAGTACTTC. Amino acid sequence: CASSLYRGIQETQYF.

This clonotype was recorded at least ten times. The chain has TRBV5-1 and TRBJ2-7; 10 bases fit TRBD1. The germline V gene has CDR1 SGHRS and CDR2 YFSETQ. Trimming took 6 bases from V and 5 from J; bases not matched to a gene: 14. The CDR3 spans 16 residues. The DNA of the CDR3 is TGCGCCAGCAAACTGGGGCTCGGGACAGGGGTCCACGAGCAGTACTTC. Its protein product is CASKLGLGTGVHEQYF.

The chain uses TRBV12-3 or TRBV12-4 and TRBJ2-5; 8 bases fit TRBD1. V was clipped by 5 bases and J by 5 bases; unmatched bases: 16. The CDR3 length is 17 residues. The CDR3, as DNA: TGTGCCAGCAGTCATCTGACAGGGGATTCGTATAGGGAGACCCAGTACTTC. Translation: CASSHLTGDSYRETQYF.

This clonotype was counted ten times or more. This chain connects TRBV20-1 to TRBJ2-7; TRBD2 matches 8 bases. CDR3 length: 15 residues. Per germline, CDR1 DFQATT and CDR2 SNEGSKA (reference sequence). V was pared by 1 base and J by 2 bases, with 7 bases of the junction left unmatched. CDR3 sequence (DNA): TGCAGTGCTAGAGTCCTGGGACTAGAAACCTACGAGCAGTACTTC. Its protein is CSARVLGLETYEQYF.

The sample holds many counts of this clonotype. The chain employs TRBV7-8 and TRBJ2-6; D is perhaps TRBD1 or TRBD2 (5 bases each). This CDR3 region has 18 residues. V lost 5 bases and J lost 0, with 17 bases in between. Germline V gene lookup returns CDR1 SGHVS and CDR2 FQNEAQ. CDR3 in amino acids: CASSPTGTLISGANVLTF. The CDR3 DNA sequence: TGTGCCAGCAGCCCAACCGGGACCCTAATCTCTGGGGCCAACGTCCTGACTTTC.

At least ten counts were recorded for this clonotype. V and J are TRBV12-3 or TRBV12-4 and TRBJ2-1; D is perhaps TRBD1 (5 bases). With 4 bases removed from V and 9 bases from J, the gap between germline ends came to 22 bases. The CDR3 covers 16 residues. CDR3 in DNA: TGTGCCAGCAGTTCCCCTGGGGCAGGGTACGGTGCTGAGCAGTTCTTC. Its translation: CASSSPGAGYGAEQFF.

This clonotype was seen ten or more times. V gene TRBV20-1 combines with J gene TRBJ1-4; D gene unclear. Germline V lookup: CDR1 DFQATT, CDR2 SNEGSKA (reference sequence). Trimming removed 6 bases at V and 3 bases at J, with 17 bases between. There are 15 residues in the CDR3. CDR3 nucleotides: TGCAGTGCCACCCCTTCCGAGTCTCCTAATGAAAAACTGTTTTTT. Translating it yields CSATPSESPNEKLFF.

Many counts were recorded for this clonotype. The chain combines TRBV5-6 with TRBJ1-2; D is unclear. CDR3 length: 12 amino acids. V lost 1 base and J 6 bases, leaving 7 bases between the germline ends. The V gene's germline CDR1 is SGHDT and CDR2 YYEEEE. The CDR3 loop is CASSLSRNGYTF. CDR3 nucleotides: TGTGCCAGCAGCTTGTCTAGGAATGGCTACACCTTC.

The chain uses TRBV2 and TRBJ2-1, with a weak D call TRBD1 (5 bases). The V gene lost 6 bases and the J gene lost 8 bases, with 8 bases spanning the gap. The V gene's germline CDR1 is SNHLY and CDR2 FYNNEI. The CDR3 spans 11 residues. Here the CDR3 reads CASRGRDEQFF. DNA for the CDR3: TGTGCCAGCAGGGGCAGGGATGAGCAGTTCTTC.

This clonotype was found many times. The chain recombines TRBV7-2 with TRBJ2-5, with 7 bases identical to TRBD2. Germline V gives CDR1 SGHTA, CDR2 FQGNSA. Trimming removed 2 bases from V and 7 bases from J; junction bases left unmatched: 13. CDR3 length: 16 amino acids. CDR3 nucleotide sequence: TGTGCCAGCAGCTTAAACTCGGCGGGGGTCAAAGGGACCCAGTACTTC. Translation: CASSLNSAGVKGTQYF.

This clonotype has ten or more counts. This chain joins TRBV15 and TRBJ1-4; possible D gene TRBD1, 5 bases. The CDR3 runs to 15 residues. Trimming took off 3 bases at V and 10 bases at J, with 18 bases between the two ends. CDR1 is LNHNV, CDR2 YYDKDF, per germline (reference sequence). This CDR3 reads CATSSDEGPVGKLFF. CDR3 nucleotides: TGTGCCACCAGCAGCGACGAGGGACCCGTCGGAAAACTGTTTTTT.

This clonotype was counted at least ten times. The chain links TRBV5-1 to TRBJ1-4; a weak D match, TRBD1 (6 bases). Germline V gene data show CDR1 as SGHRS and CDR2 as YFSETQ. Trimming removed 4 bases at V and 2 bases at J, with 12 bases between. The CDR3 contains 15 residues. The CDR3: CASSRTGTTNEKLFF. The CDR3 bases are TGCGCCAGCAGCAGAACAGGGACCACTAATGAAAAACTGTTTTTT. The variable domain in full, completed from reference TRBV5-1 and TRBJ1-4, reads KAGVTQTPRYLIKTRGQQVTLSCSPISGHRSVSWYQQTPGQGLQFLFEYFSETQRNKGNFPGRFSGRQFSNSRSEMNVSTLELGDSALYLCASSRTGTTNEKLFFGSGTQLSVL.

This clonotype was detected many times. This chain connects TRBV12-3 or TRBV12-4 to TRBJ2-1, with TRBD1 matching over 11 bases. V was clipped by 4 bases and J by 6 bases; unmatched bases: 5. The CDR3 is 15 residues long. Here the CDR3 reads CASSSPGTGGNEQFF. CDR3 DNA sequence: TGTGCCAGCAGTTCGCCCGGGACAGGGGGCAATGAGCAGTTCTTC.

As DNA, the CDR3 is TGTGCCAGCAGCCAAGGGACTTTCCAGCGCTCCTACAATGAGCAGTTCTTC. Encoded protein: CASSQGTFQRSYNEQFF. The chain joins TRBV27 to TRBJ2-1; weak D call: TRBD2 (6 bases). This CDR3 comprises 17 residues. The germline V gene has CDR1 MNHEY and CDR2 SMNVEV (reference sequence). V gave up 6 bases and J gave up 0 bases, with 18 bases separating them.

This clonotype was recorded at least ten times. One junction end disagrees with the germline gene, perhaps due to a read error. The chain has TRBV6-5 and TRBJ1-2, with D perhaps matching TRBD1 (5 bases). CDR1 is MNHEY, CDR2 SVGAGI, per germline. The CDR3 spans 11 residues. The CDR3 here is CATLRDYDYTF. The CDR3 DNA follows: TGTGCCACCTTGAGGGACTATGACTACACCTTC.